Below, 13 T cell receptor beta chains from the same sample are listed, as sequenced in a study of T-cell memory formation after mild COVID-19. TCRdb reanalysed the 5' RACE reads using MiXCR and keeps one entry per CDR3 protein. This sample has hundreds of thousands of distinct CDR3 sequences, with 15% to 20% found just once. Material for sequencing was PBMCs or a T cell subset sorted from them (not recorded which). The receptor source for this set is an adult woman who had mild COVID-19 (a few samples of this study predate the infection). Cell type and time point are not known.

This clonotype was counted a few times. CDR3 in DNA: TGTGCCAGCAGCGTAGACAGGGGGCGGGAGACCCAGTACTTC. Translation gives CASSVDRGRETQYF. The V and J genes are TRBV9 and TRBJ2-5, with 9 bases identical to TRBD1. The V and J ends lost 0 bases and 5 bases, in that order; junction bases with no gene match: 2. Germline V lookup: CDR1 SGDLS, CDR2 YYNGEE. The CDR3 runs to 14 residues.

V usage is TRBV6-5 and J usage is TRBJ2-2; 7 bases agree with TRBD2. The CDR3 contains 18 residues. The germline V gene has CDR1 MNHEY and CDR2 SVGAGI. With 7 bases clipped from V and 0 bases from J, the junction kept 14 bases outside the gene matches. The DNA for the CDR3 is TGTGCCAGCATCTCCCTGGCTGGGGCGGGAGCGAACACCGGGGAGCTGTTTTTT. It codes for CASISLAGAGANTGELFF.

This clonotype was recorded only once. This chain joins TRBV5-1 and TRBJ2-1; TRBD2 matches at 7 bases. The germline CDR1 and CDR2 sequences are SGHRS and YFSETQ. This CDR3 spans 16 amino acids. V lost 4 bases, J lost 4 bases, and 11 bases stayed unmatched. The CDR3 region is CASSPLGRENYNEQFF. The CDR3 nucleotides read TGCGCCAGCAGCCCCTTAGGGCGGGAGAATTACAATGAGCAGTTCTTC.

In DNA, the CDR3 is TGTGCCAGCAGATCCTCCGGGACTTACTCCTACAATGAGCAGTTCTTC. This codes for CASRSSGTYSYNEQFF. The chain is built from TRBV28 and TRBJ2-1, with a possible D match to TRBD2 (6 bases). This CDR3 contains 16 residues. The germline V gene has CDR1 MDHEN and CDR2 SYDVKM. V lost 6 bases, J lost 0 bases, and 15 bases lay in between.

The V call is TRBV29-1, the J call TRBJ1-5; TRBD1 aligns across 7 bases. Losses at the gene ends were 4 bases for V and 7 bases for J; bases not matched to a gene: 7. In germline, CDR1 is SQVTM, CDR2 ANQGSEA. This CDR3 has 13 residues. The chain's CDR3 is CSVGDREYQPQHF. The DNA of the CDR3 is TGCAGCGTTGGTGACAGGGAATACCAGCCCCAGCATTTT.

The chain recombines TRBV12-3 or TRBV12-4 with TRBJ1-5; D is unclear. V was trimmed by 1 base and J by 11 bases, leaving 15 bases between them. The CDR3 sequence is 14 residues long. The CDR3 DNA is TGTGCCAGCAGTTTAGGGGTCCCGGGCGCGTCCCAGCATTTT. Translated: CASSLGVPGASQHF.

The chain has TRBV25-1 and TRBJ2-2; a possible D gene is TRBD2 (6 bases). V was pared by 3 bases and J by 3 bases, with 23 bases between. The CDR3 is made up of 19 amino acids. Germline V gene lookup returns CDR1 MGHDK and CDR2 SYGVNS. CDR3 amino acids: CASSEGPLGTWGHTGELFF. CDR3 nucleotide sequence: TGTGCCAGCAGTGAGGGGCCTCTGGGGACTTGGGGCCACACCGGGGAGCTGTTTTTT.

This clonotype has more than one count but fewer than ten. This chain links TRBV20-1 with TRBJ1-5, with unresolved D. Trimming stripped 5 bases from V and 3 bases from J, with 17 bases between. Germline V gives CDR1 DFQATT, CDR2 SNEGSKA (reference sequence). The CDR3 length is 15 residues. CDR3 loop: CSAGPRRWHNQPQHF. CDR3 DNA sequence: TGCAGTGCTGGGCCCCGTCGGTGGCACAATCAGCCCCAGCATTTT.

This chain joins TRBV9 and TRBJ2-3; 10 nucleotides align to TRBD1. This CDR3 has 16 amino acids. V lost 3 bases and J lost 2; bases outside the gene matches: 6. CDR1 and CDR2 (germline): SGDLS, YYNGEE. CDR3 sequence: CASSDRDRGHTDTQYF. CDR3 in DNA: TGTGCCAGCAGCGACCGGGACAGGGGACACACAGATACGCAGTATTTT.

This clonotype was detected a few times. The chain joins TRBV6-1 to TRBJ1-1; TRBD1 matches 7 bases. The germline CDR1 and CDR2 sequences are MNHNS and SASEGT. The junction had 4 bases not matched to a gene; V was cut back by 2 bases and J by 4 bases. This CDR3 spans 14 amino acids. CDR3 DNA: TGTGCCAGCAGTGAATCGGGACAGAGCACTGAAGCTTTCTTT. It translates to CASSESGQSTEAFF.

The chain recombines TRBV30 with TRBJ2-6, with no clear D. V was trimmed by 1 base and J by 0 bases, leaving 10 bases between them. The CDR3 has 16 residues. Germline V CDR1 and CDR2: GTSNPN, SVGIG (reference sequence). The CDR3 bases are TGTGCCTGGAGTGGTGGAAAGGTCTCTGGGGCCAACGTCCTGACTTTC. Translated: CAWSGGKVSGANVLTF.

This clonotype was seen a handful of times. CDR3 protein: CASSQSSLYTYEQYF. The CDR3 bases are TGCGCCAGCAGCCAGTCTAGCCTTTATACCTACGAGCAGTACTTC. The chain combines TRBV4-1 with TRBJ2-7; perhaps TRBD2 as D (5 bases). From germline, CDR1 is MGHRA and CDR2 YSYEKL. The V end was cut by 3 bases, the J end by 2 bases, with 14 bases between. The CDR3 contains 15 residues.

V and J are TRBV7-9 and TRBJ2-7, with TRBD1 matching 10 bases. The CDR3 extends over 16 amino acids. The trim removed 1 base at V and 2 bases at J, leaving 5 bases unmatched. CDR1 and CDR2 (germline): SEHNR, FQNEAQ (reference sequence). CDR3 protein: CASSLVRQGATYEQYF. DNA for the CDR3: TGTGCCAGCAGCTTAGTTAGACAGGGGGCAACCTACGAGCAGTACTTC.